This T cell receptor beta chain was sequenced in a study of blood T cells in healthy people across ages. Germline assignment: CDR1 DFQATT and CDR2 SNEGSKA (reference sequence). The length of the CDR3 is 11 residues. V was trimmed by 0 bases and J by 6 bases, leaving 6 bases between them. This clonotype has more than one count but fewer than ten. Primed by a sample-barcoded 5' primer and a J-beta primer mix, a second PCR proceeded for 7 to 11 cycles. TCRdb re-derived calls from the 5' RACE reads in MiXCR, one entry per CDR3 protein. The sample has approximately 800,000 distinct CDR3 sequences; 20% to 30% are singletons. The same sample was also studied in work on T cells of mothers and their children.

The V and J genes are TRBV20-1 and TRBJ2-7, with D unresolved. The sequence was obtained from a boy younger than 18 in good health. Sequences were obtained from blood. The CDR3, as DNA: TGCAGTGCTAGAGAGGGCTCCGAGCAGTACTTC. Encoded protein: CSAREGSEQYF.